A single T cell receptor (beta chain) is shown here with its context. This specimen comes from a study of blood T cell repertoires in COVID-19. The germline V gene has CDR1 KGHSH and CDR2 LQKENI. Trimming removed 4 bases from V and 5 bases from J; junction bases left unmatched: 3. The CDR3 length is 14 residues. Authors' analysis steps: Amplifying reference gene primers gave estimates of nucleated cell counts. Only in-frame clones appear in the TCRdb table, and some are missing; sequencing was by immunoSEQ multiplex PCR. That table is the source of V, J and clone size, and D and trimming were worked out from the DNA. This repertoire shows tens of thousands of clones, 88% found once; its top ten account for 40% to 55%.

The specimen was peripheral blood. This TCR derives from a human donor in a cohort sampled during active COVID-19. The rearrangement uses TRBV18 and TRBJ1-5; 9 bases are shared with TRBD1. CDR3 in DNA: TGTGCCAGCTCACGGGGACAGGGCGATCAGCCCCAGCATTTT. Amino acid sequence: CASSRGQGDQPQHF.